Listed below are T cell receptor beta chains from one sample, sequenced in a study of T cell changes during pregnancy in multiple sclerosis. This table comes from immunoSEQ multiplex PCR, and its TCRdb copy is limited to in-frame clones, with some not included. Here the sample spans 85,000 to 130,000 clones, almost 95% being singletons. Specimen: peripheral blood, collected before pregnancy. Receptors were obtained from a female donor with multiple sclerosis, enrolled in a pregnancy study. The CDR3 runs from the conserved cysteine through the conserved F or W. D genes are given only for firm matches. The size entry is marked missing in some rows and otherwise reads once, few, many or a size class.

D	J	V	size	DNA	CDR3
TRBD2	TRBJ2-5	TRBV7-9	-	TGTGCCAGCAGCCCACGCGGGGGGCTGAGGCGTCAAGAGACCCAGTACTTC	CASSPRGGLRRQETQYF
-	TRBJ2-7	TRBV7-9	-	TGTGCCAGCAGCCCCCTCGGTCACCCTACCTACGAGCAGTACTTC	CASSPLGHPTYEQYF
-	TRBJ1-1	TRBV5-1	-	TGCGCCAGCAGCTTGGCAGGGTTCTCGAGAGCTTTCTTT	CASSLAGFSRAFF
TRBD1	TRBJ2-7	TRBV29-1	-	TGCAGCGTTGTGAGACAGGGGCGCTCCTACGAGCAGTACTTC	CSVVRQGRSYEQYF
TRBD1	TRBJ1-1	TRBV19	-	TGTGCCAGTAGCCACCGACAGGGGGGCACTGAAGCTTTCTTT	CASSHRQGGTEAFF
TRBD2	TRBJ2-7	TRBV9	-	TGTGCCAGCAGCGTAGCTCTAGCGGGGGTCCTGGAGCAGTACTTC	CASSVALAGVLEQYF
-	TRBJ1-5	TRBV6-1	-	TGTGCCAGCAGTGATCCGGGGTACCGTCAGCCCCAGCATTTT	CASSDPGYRQPQHF
-	TRBJ2-7	TRBV2	-	TGTGCCAGCAGGGCTCGTTGGGAGCAGTACTTC	CASRARWEQYF
TRBD2	TRBJ2-5	TRBV18	once	TGTGCCAGCTCACCATCGGAGCGGGGACGTGTGGAGACCCAGTACTTC	CASSPSERGRVETQYF
TRBD2	TRBJ2-1	TRBV6-6	-	TGTGCCAGCAGTTTTAGCGGGAGGTCCTACAATGAGCAGTTCTTC	CASSFSGRSYNEQFF
-	TRBJ2-3	TRBV10-1	-	TGCGCCAGCAGTGACCCCCATCATAGTACGCAGTATTTT	CASSDPHHSTQYF
TRBD1	TRBJ2-3	TRBV27	-	TGTGCCAGCAGTTTCGGGACAGGGGGGACAGATACGCAGTATTTT	CASSFGTGGTDTQYF
TRBD2	TRBJ2-3	TRBV9	once	TGTGCCAGCAGCGCCGGACTAGCGGGTATTGTCTCGTATTTT	CASSAGLAGIVSYF
TRBD2	TRBJ2-2	TRBV7-2	-	TGTGCCAGCAGTCTCAGTAGCGGGGCGAACACCGGGGAGCTGTTTTTT	CASSLSSGANTGELFF
-	TRBJ2-6	TRBV7-9	-	TGTGCCAGCAGCGATGAGGGGGCTGGGGCCAACGTCCTGACTTTC	CASSDEGAGANVLTF
-	TRBJ1-2	TRBV27	-	TGTGCCAGCTCCCCATCAGCTAACTATGGCTACACCTTC	CASSPSANYGYTF
TRBD2	TRBJ2-1	TRBV4-1	-	TGCGCCAGCACCCTCGGTGGGACTAGCGGCTACAATGAGCAGTTCTTC	CASTLGGTSGYNEQFF
TRBD1	TRBJ2-7	TRBV5-1	-	TGCGCCAGCAGCACGTTGAGGGACAGGGGGGCCTACGAGCAGTACTTC	CASSTLRDRGAYEQYF
TRBD1	TRBJ1-2	TRBV7-9	-	TGTGCCAGCAGCTTGGACAGGGGTGGCTACACCTTC	CASSLDRGGYTF
-	TRBJ1-2	TRBV4-3	-	TGCGCCAGCAGCCTCAACGCAGGAGGTCTTGTCTATGGCTACACCTTC	CASSLNAGGLVYGYTF
-	TRBJ2-2	TRBV25-1	-	TGTGCCAGCAGTGGGGGGGTCTCTATTAACACCGGGGAGCTGTTTTTT	CASSGGVSINTGELFF
TRBD1	TRBJ2-4	TRBV29-1	-	TGCAGCGTTGATCCAACAGGGGCGGCAAACATTCAGTACTTC	CSVDPTGAANIQYF
TRBD1	TRBJ2-1	TRBV9	-	TGTGCCAGCAGCGTGGGGACAGGGCTTCGTGAGCAGTTCTTC	CASSVGTGLREQFF
TRBD2	TRBJ2-7	TRBV29-1	-	TGCAGCGTTGAAGGCAGGGGCCTAGCGGGAACCCTCTACGAGCAGTACTTC	CSVEGRGLAGTLYEQYF
TRBD2	TRBJ2-1	TRBV7-8	-	TGTGCCAGCAGCTTAGGGACTAGCGGGAGAAACCACCCCAGAGTGCCAGATGAGCAGTTCTTC	CASSLGTSGRNHPRVPDEQFF
TRBD1	TRBJ2-7	TRBV2	few	TGTGCCAGCAGGTTATCCGGACAGGCCGCCTACGAGCAGTACTTC	CASRLSGQAAYEQYF
-	TRBJ2-2	TRBV30	-	TGTGCCTGGGGGGGACGGAAATTCCGGGAGGGGGCGCCGGCCGGGGAGCTGTTTTTT	CAWGGRKFREGAPAGELFF
TRBD1	TRBJ2-7	TRBV28	-	TGTGCCAGCGATGGCCGGACAGGAGTTCTGACCTACGAGCAGTACTTC	CASDGRTGVLTYEQYF
-	TRBJ2-7	TRBV11-2	-	TGTGCCAGCAGCTTGGGCAGCTCCTACGAGCAGTACTTC	CASSLGSSYEQYF
TRBD1	TRBJ2-2	TRBV18	-	TGTGCCAGCTCACCGGGGACAGGGACAACCGGGGAGCTGTTTTTT	CASSPGTGTTGELFF
-	TRBJ1-2	TRBV5-4	-	TGTGCCAGCAGCCCAATCGACAATGGCTATGGCTACACCTTC	CASSPIDNGYGYTF
-	TRBJ1-2	TRBV28	once	TGTGCCAGCAGCCAGGTGGCTAACTATGGCTACACCTTC	CASSQVANYGYTF
-	TRBJ1-1	TRBV10-2	-	TGCGCCAGCAGTCTCAACAGGCTCATGAACACTGAAGCTTTCTTT	CASSLNRLMNTEAFF
TRBD1	TRBJ2-7	TRBV5-1	-	TGCGCCAGCAGCCCCCCTCCGGACAGGCGCCTTGGGGAGCAGTACTTC	CASSPPPDRRLGEQYF
-	TRBJ2-2	TRBV9	-	TGTGCCAGCAGCATAGGGGGTAGCGGTTATACCGGGGAGCTGTTTTTT	CASSIGGSGYTGELFF
TRBD2	TRBJ2-2	TRBV4-2	once	TGTGCCAGCAGCCAAGAGGTAGCGGGAGCCGGGGAGCTGTTTTTT	CASSQEVAGAGELFF
TRBD2	TRBJ2-3	TRBV5-1	few	TGCGCCAGCAGCTTGGCCAGCCTCGGGAGGCTGGGAGATACGCAGTATTTT	CASSLASLGRLGDTQYF
-	TRBJ1-3	TRBV21-1	-	TGTGGTGGGCGGGGAGACGGAAACACCATATATTTT	CGGRGDGNTIYF
-	TRBJ2-1	TRBV7-9	-	TGTGCCAGCAGCCCGGGGGCTGGACAGGCCAAGTCCTACAATGAGCAGTTCTTC	CASSPGAGQAKSYNEQFF
TRBD1	TRBJ2-7	TRBV18	-	TGTGCCAGCTCACCGCCCGGACAGGGGAGCGAGCAGTACTTC	CASSPPGQGSEQYF
-	TRBJ1-1	TRBV19	-	TGTGCCAGTAGCGCGGGCCAACAGATGAACACTGAAGCTTTCTTT	CASSAGQQMNTEAFF